The 12 T cell receptor beta chains listed next were all sequenced from one sample in a study of TIL therapy for anti-PD-1-resistant metastatic lung cancer (dated by TCRdb to the early 2020s). The immunoSEQ v3 hsTCRB kit was used to amplify TCR beta CDR3 regions from genomic DNA through bias-controlled multiplex PCR. Imported from immuneACCESS, the table was reduced by TCRdb to in-frame sequences with V and J called. These copies leave out some clones; in studies compared against another copy, an unresolved V gene accounts for under half, and the cause of the remainder is not known. Counted in this sample were 54,000 or so clones; around 86% of them appeared once. The leading ten clones occupy 2.6% of the sample. The time point label for this specimen denotes: pre-treatment sample, taken before nivolumab and TIL therapy. The starting material was blood, obtained at baseline. The receptors stem from a person between 25 and 80 years old with non-small cell lung cancer.

A single count supports this clone. J is TRBJ2-7 and V is TRBV7-8; D may be TRBD1 (6 bases). V lost 10 bases to trimming and J lost 3 bases, with 16 bases between them. The CDR3 consists of 13 residues. The V gene's germline CDR1 is SGHVS and CDR2 FQNEAQ. CDR3 bases: TGTGCCATCCCTTCAGGGGCCTGCTACGAGCAGTACTTC. It specifies CAIPSGACYEQYF.

This clone showed up just once. This chain uses TRBV18 with TRBJ1-1, with 8 positions matching TRBD1. From germline, CDR1 is KGHSH and CDR2 LQKENI. Germline trimming cut 1 base from V and 1 base from J; bases unmatched to any gene: 8. The CDR3 is made up of 17 amino acids. This chain's CDR3 is CASSPQRLGTGNTEAFF. The CDR3 nucleotides read TGTGCCAGCTCACCACAGAGGCTCGGGACAGGGAACACTGAAGCTTTCTTT.

The genes are TRBV28 and TRBJ1-4, with D perhaps TRBD1 (5 bases). The germline gives CDR1 MDHEN, CDR2 SYDVKM. The V end lost 4 bases, the J end lost 8 bases, and 8 bases lay between the germline ends. The CDR3 is 12 residues long. CDR3: CASSSGGEKLFF. DNA of the CDR3: TGTGCCAGCAGTTCGGGGGGAGAAAAACTGTTTTTT. The full variable domain, in which reference TRBV28 and TRBJ1-4 provide the parts outside the CDR3, is DVKVTQSSRYLVKRTGEKVFLECVQDMDHENMFWYRQDPGLGLRLIYFSYDVKMKEKGDIPEGYSVSREKKERFSLILESASTNQTSMYLCASSSGGEKLFFGSGTQLSVL.

The V gene is TRBV7-2, the J gene TRBJ1-5, with 7 bases aligning to TRBD1. There are 15 residues in the CDR3. Germline assignment: CDR1 SGHTA and CDR2 FQGNSA. With 5 bases clipped from V and 1 base from J, the junction kept 5 bases outside the gene matches. CDR3: CASSASTGSNQPQHF. In DNA form, the CDR3 reads TGTGCCAGCAGCGCCTCGACAGGGAGCAATCAGCCCCAGCATTTT.

In DNA form, the CDR3 reads TGTGCCAGTCCAGGAACTAATGAAAAACTGTTTTTT. Amino acids: CASPGTNEKLFF. The chain joins TRBV6-5 to TRBJ1-4; the D is unclear. With 9 bases removed from V and 1 base from J, the gap between germline ends came to 6 bases. The CDR3 has 12 residues. Germline V lookup: CDR1 MNHEY, CDR2 SVGAGI.

The genes are TRBV20-1 and TRBJ2-7; D might be TRBD1 or TRBD2, each matching 6 bases. Looked up from germline, CDR1 is DFQATT and CDR2 is SNEGSKA (reference sequence). The CDR3 contains 14 residues. Trimming cost V 3 bases and J 3 bases, with 15 bases left between them. The CDR3 protein is CSASEQGLFYEQYF. For the CDR3, the DNA is TGCAGTGCTAGTGAACAGGGACTTTTCTACGAGCAGTACTTC.

The chain uses TRBV4-2 and TRBJ2-2; TRBD2 matches at 9 bases. Germline CDR1 and CDR2: LGHNA and YNFKEQ. This CDR3 is 17 amino acids long. Trimming removed 0 bases from V and 3 bases from J; junction bases left unmatched: 5. CDR3 sequence (DNA): TGTGCCAGCAGCCAAGATGGGGCTAGCGGGGACACCGGGGAGCTGTTTTTT. Its protein product is CASSQDGASGDTGELFF.

V is TRBV4-2 and J is TRBJ2-7; TRBD1 matches 10 bases. After removal of 4 bases from V and 5 bases from J, the junction contained 5 bases not matched to a gene. The CDR3 loop spans 14 amino acids. Looked up from germline, CDR1 is LGHNA and CDR2 is YNFKEQ. The CDR3 region has the DNA TGTGCCAGCAGCCGAGGACAGGGGGAGGACGAGCAGTACTTC. It encodes CASSRGQGEDEQYF.

The chain joins TRBV7-3 to TRBJ2-1; 9 bases align to TRBD1. This CDR3 contains 15 residues. Trimming removed 2 bases from V and 10 bases from J; junction bases left unmatched: 9. Germline V CDR1 and CDR2: SGHTA, FQGTGA. CDR3 in DNA: TGTGCCAGCAGCTTAGGCGACAGGGGGGCCGTGGAGCAGTTCTTC. The encoded protein is CASSLGDRGAVEQFF. Variable domain in full (rest from reference TRBV7-3 and TRBJ2-1): GAGVSQTPSNKVTEKGKYVELRCDPISGHTALYWYRQSLGQGPEFLIYFQGTGAADDSGLPNDRFFAVRPEGSVSTLKIQRTERGDSAVYLCASSLGDRGAVEQFFGPGTRLTVL.

The rearrangement joins TRBV4-1 to TRBJ2-1; 15 nucleotides agree with TRBD2. The germline gives CDR1 MGHRA, CDR2 YSYEKL. CDR3 length: 20 amino acids. With 4 bases clipped from V and 0 bases from J, the junction kept 10 bases outside the gene matches. CDR3 nucleotide sequence: TGCGCCAGCAGCCTCTTCTCGGGACTAGCGGGAGGACTCTCCTACAATGAGCAGTTCTTC. Translation: CASSLFSGLAGGLSYNEQFF.

This clone was seen more than once but under ten times. The J gene is TRBJ1-5, the V gene TRBV7-2; maybe TRBD1 (5 bases). This CDR3 is built from 13 residues. CDR1 is SGHTA, CDR2 FQGNSA, per germline. Trimming cost V 1 base and J 7 bases, with 8 bases left between them. The CDR3 spells CASSLGRAQPQHF. Here the CDR3 DNA reads TGTGCCAGCAGCTTAGGCAGGGCCCAGCCCCAGCATTTT. Using reference TRBV7-2 and TRBJ1-5 for the parts outside the CDR3, the full variable domain is GAGVSQSPSNKVTEKGKDVELRCDPISGHTALYWYRQSLGQGLEFLIYFQGNSAPDKSGLPSDRFSAERTGGSVSTLTIQRTQQEDSAVYLCASSLGRAQPQHFGDGTRLSIL.

This clone was seen more than once but under ten times. The rearrangement joins TRBV11-1 to TRBJ1-6; D is undetermined. V gave up 3 bases and J gave up 9 bases, with 12 bases separating them. The CDR3 runs to 14 residues. CDR1 is SGHAT and CDR2 is FQDESV in the germline V gene (reference sequence). Here the CDR3 reads CASSFQEGGSPLHF. CDR3 DNA: TGTGCCAGCAGCTTTCAGGAGGGTGGTTCACCCCTCCACTTT.